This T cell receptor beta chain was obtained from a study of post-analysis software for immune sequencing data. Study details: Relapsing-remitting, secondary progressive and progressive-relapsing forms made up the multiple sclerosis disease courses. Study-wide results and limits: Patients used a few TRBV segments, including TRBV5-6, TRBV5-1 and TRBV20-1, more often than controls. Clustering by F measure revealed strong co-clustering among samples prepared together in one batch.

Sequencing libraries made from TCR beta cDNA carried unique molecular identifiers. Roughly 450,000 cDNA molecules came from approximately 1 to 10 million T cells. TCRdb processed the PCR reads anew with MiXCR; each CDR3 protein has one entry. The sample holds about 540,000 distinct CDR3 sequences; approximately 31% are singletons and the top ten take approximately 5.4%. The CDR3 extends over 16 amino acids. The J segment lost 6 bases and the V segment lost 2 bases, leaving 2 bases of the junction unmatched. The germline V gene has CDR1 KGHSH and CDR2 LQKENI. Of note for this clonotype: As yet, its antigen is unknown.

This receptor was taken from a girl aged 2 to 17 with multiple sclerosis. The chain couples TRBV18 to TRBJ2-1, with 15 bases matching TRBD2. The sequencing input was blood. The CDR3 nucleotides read TGTGCCAGCTCACCAGGACTAGCGGGGGGGCCCAATGAGCAGTTCTTC. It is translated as CASSPGLAGGPNEQFF.